This TCR beta chain was profiled in a study of OX40 agonist ivuxolimab in advanced cancers. Study context: The study reported partial responses in three patients: one hepatocellular carcinoma, two cutaneous melanoma. Study-level points and caveats: In general, CD8+ T cells held more expanded clones than CD4+ did, on average.

Repertoires were generated with immunoSEQ multiplex PCR, while TCRdb's copy carries only in-frame clones and drops some. The repertoire holds under 85,000 clones, with more than 90% as singletons. Systemic immunosuppression or a history of autoimmune disease excluded patients. As for this clone: Its antigen is undetermined.

The CDR3 runs 15 residues. V dropped 6 bases and J dropped 1; count of bases not matched to a gene: 4. Germline loops: CDR1 MDHEN, CDR2 SYDVKM. This chain links TRBV28 with TRBJ1-3; TRBD1 agrees at 9 bases. The sample in question was CD4+ or CD8+ T cells sorted from blood, obtained in a trial of the OX40 agonist ivuxolimab. The sequence came from an adult with an advanced solid tumor such as melanoma, head and neck, liver or kidney cancer. In DNA form, the CDR3 reads TGTGCCAGCAGGTGGGGACAGGGTTCTGGAAACACCATATATTTT. Protein sequence: CASRWGQGSGNTIYF.